A single TCR beta chain is shown here with its context. Antigen specificity is unknown. This sample is drawn from a study of T cell responses to AZD1222 COVID-19 vaccine. Study-level points and caveats: Nearly half of spike-specific TCRs reportedly target variant regions that are unmutated in the B.1.351 and B.1.1.7 variants. Baseline serostatus was positive in only six or seven AZD1222 recipients.

Trimming left V 2 bases short and J 5 bases short, with 6 bases between. CDR3 length: 13 residues. The protocol was immunoSEQ multiplex PCR, while the TCRdb copy is restricted to in-frame clones and leaves out a portion. The repertoire holds about 100,000 clones, over 75% seen once, with 4% to 4.5% in the top ten. The chain joins TRBV12-3 or TRBV12-4 to TRBJ1-4; unclear D gene. Specimen: peripheral blood, collected on day 0 of MenACWY control vaccination. The receptor was isolated from an adult in good health. Here the CDR3 reads CASSLTGNEKLFF. In DNA, the CDR3 is TGTGCCAGCAGTTTAACGGGGAATGAAAAACTGTTTTTT.